The T cell receptor (beta chain) described here comes from a study of cytotoxic CD8 clonotypes in ibrutinib-treated CLL (dated by TCRdb to the early 2020s). Some background on the complete study: In this cohort, approximately 15 patients were treatment-naive and roughly ten were relapsed/refractory, while some 18 had unmutated IGHV. Partial responses were observed in some 24 patients and complete responses in 2; after a median follow-up of around 64 months, remission was maintained in approximately 14 patients and progression was observed in around twelve. Response samples were obtained after a median of around 11 months of treatment, with a range of roughly 6 to 40 months. Samples averaged about 260,000 productive templates and just under 95,000 productive rearrangements. Longitudinal samples were available for about 30% of the roughly 90 trial participants. Cryopreserved peripheral blood mononuclear cells were obtained prior to treatment, at the time of response, and at either disease progression or sustained remission. Every sample from remission and from progressive disease was obtained while the patients were still on ibrutinib. Here is what the overall study found, with its caveats: Public clonotypes were rare and either shrank or stayed stable during treatment, and the rise in clonality at ibrutinib response reflected expansion of private clonotypes. Lymph node repertoires were not examined, and the timing of sampling was not matched between patients in sustained remission and those whose disease progressed. Baseline clonality exceeded that of age-matched healthy donors and correlated strongly with circulating CD8+ T-cell counts. An increase in clonality was observed at ibrutinib response, with clonality remaining stable during sustained remission and falling back toward baseline at progression.

Notes on this clone: What this receptor recognizes is not known. Nothing much larger sits one base from this clone, and base qualities are not available.

On a MiSeq, deep resolution sequencing aimed for a depth between 1 in 1 million and 1 in 200,000 T cells, with each clonotype covered 10x on average. The immunoSEQ hsTCRB Kit was used to generate TCR beta libraries. The paper's data handling went like this. Data were analyzed with ImmunoSEQ Data Assistant and ImmunoSEQ Analyzer, with V, D and J genes assigned per IMGT definitions. Clonality, which ranges from 0 to 1, was calculated as one minus the normalized Shannon entropy of productive rearrangement frequencies. Only overrepresented clonotypes making up at least 0.05% of each patient's repertoire were included in the public clonotype analysis. Fewer than 15 repertoires from age-matched healthy donors, obtained from immuneACCESS, served as clonality controls. In its TCRdb copy, this immuneACCESS table keeps in-frame sequences only and misses some clones. Where compared with another copy, unresolved V genes explain less than half of these, and the others have no known cause. V and J calls plus clone size are reproduced from that table; the DNA served to infer D and trimming. Recorded for this sample are 55,000 to 85,000 clones; around nine tenths of them occurred a single time. Under 4% of the sample is held by the ten biggest clonotypes.

According to the germline V gene, CDR1 reads MDHEN and CDR2 reads SYDVKM. There are 15 amino acids in the CDR3, from cysteine to phenylalanine inclusive. The only DNA kept is the CDR3, 45 bases in frame from the first base. Germline trimming: 2 bases from V, 5 bases from J; junction bases outside gene matches: 6. Read against the paper, the sample's time point label means: 12 months on ibrutinib. For TCR beta library preparation, approximately 2 micrograms of genomic DNA were isolated from cryopreserved PBMCs. Longitudinal blood samples from CLL patients on ibrutinib monotherapy underwent high-throughput TCR beta sequencing. The patients took part in an open-label, single-center phase 2 trial of ibrutinib monotherapy.

The material was PBMCs, obtained after 12 months of ibrutinib treatment. The rearranged segments are TRBV28 and TRBJ2-5; 9 central nucleotides agree with TRBD1. The clonotype was recovered from a human donor with chronic lymphocytic leukemia. CDR3 loop: CASSLPNRGHETQYF. The sequenced DNA: TGTGCCAGCAGTTTACCGAACAGGGGGCATGAGACCCAGTACTTC.